This is a list of T cell receptor beta chains from one sample in a study of control samples from healthy donors and cancer patients. Libraries were prepared by immunoSEQ multiplex PCR; TCRdb keeps only in-frame clonotypes and omits some of them. This table holds roughly 140,000 clones, under 90% found once. The material sequenced was blood. The origin of the receptors is a man aged 25 to 40 in good health. Each CDR3 is given with its conserved first and last residue. D genes are given only for firm matches.

J gene: TRBJ1-2
V gene: TRBV24-1
D gene: NA
CDR3 DNA: TGTGCCACCAGTGATTATTCTCAGGTTGGTGGCTACACCTTC
CDR3 protein: CATSDYSQVGGYTF

J gene: TRBJ2-1
V gene: TRBV19
D gene: TRBD1
CDR3 DNA: TGTGCCAGTAGGGACAGGGGGAATGAGCAGTTCTTC
CDR3 protein: CASRDRGNEQFF

J gene: TRBJ1-1
V gene: TRBV5-1
D gene: NA
CDR3 DNA: TGCGCCAGCAGCTCCCCGAAAGGCATGAACACTGAAGCTTTCTTT
CDR3 protein: CASSSPKGMNTEAFF

J gene: TRBJ1-3
V gene: TRBV4-1
D gene: NA
CDR3 DNA: TGCGCCAGCAGCCAACCCTCGGGGGGAAACACCATATATTTT
CDR3 protein: CASSQPSGGNTIYF

J gene: TRBJ1-1
V gene: TRBV18
D gene: TRBD1
CDR3 DNA: TGTGCCAGCTCACCCGAGGACAGGGTATCTGAAGCTTTCTTT
CDR3 protein: CASSPEDRVSEAFF

J gene: TRBJ2-1
V gene: TRBV4-3
D gene: TRBD2
CDR3 DNA: TGCGCCAGCAGCCATAGGGAGGGCCCACAATATGAGCAGTTCTTC
CDR3 protein: CASSHREGPQYEQFF

J gene: TRBJ2-5
V gene: TRBV6-6
D gene: NA
CDR3 DNA: TGTGCCAGCAGTCCCCGGGGACGAGGGGAGACCCAGTACTTC
CDR3 protein: CASSPRGRGETQYF

J gene: TRBJ1-6
V gene: TRBV7-2
D gene: NA
CDR3 DNA: TGTGCCAGCAGGGTAATCAGGGTCCCAAAGTCACCCCTCCACTTT
CDR3 protein: CASRVIRVPKSPLHF

J gene: TRBJ1-1
V gene: TRBV19
D gene: NA
CDR3 DNA: TGTGCCAGTAGTATAGGGGAGGGAACTGAAGCTTTCTTT
CDR3 protein: CASSIGEGTEAFF

J gene: TRBJ2-1
V gene: TRBV25-1
D gene: TRBD1
CDR3 DNA: TGTGCCAGCTCCACGACAGGGGTGAATGAGCAGTTCTTC
CDR3 protein: CASSTTGVNEQFF

J gene: TRBJ1-1
V gene: TRBV24-1
D gene: TRBD1
CDR3 DNA: TGTGCCACCAGTGACCAGGGACAGGGGAGGACTGAAGCTTTCTTT
CDR3 protein: CATSDQGQGRTEAFF

J gene: TRBJ2-1
V gene: TRBV3-1/TRBV3-2
D gene: NA
CDR3 DNA: TGTGCCAGCAGCCAAGAAACTAACCCTTCCTACAATGAGCAGTTCTTC
CDR3 protein: CASSQETNPSYNEQFF

J gene: TRBJ1-5
V gene: TRBV2
D gene: TRBD1
CDR3 DNA: TGTGCCAGCACCCGACAGCAGGGGGGCAATCAGCCCCAGCATTTT
CDR3 protein: CASTRQQGGNQPQHF

J gene: TRBJ2-7
V gene: TRBV9
D gene: NA
CDR3 DNA: TGTGCCAGCAGCCCTCAGGCTTTAACCTACGAGCAGTACTTC
CDR3 protein: CASSPQALTYEQYF

J gene: TRBJ2-6
V gene: TRBV19
D gene: TRBD1
CDR3 DNA: TGTGCCAGTAGTTCGGGACAGTTCGTCTCTGGGGCCAACGTCCTGACTTTC
CDR3 protein: CASSSGQFVSGANVLTF

J gene: TRBJ2-5
V gene: TRBV24-1
D gene: TRBD2
CDR3 DNA: TGTGCCACCAGTGATTTGGCCAGCGGGGCTGTATGGACCCAGTACTTC
CDR3 protein: CATSDLASGAVWTQYF